The 18 T cell receptor beta chains below all came from one sample that was sequenced in a study of shared clonotypes between healthy human individuals. The protocol was immunoSEQ multiplex PCR, while the TCRdb copy is restricted to in-frame clones and leaves out a portion. The data hold about 2.3 million clones, with less than 95% observed a single time. The sample consisted of naive CD4+ T cells from PBMCs. Subset denoted: CD45RA+ positively selected. These receptors were taken from a man aged 18-30 years in good health. Some clones in this sample may be carry-over from other donors' samples.

This chain connects TRBV5-1 to TRBJ2-3; the D call may be TRBD1 or TRBD2 (5 bases each). The CDR3 spans 15 residues. With 0 bases removed from V and 4 bases from J, the gap between germline ends came to 12 bases. Per germline, CDR1 SGHRS and CDR2 YFSETQ. The CDR3 spells CASSLGDVRADTQYF. The DNA of the CDR3 is TGCGCCAGCAGCTTGGGGGACGTAAGGGCAGATACGCAGTATTTT.

This rearrangement joins TRBV2 to TRBJ2-1; possibly TRBD1 for D (5 bases). From germline, CDR1 is SNHLY and CDR2 FYNNEI. The ends were cut back, 8 bases at V and 5 bases at J, with 16 bases in the middle. The CDR3 sequence is 14 residues long. Here the CDR3 reads CASVFGQRHNEQFF. In nucleotides, the CDR3 is TGTGCCAGCGTTTTCGGACAAAGACACAATGAGCAGTTCTTC.

V usage is TRBV7-3 and J usage is TRBJ2-1; tentative D call: TRBD2 (5 bases). The CDR3 has 17 amino acids. Germline CDR1 and CDR2: SGHTA and FQGTGA. V lost 5 bases to trimming and J lost 0 bases, with 17 bases between them. The CDR3 coding sequence is TGTGCCAGCAGCCCTTTAGGTTCGGGGAGCTCCTACAATGAGCAGTTCTTC. Encoded protein: CASSPLGSGSSYNEQFF.

CDR3 sequence reads: CASSSRGPAYGYTF. In DNA, the CDR3 is TGTGCCAGCAGCTCACGAGGCCCAGCCTATGGCTACACCTTC. This chain links TRBV14 with TRBJ1-2; D ambiguous. The germline gives CDR1 SGHDN, CDR2 FVKESK. The CDR3 is 14 residues long. V was cut by 5 bases and J by 4 bases, with 14 bases left in between.

The V gene is TRBV11-3, the J gene TRBJ2-1; D is tentatively TRBD1 or TRBD2 (6 bases each). Germline V lookup: CDR1 SGHNT, CDR2 YENEEA. Deletions cut 5 bases from V and 7 bases from J, with 18 bases between. The CDR3 totals 15 residues. CDR3 region: CASSPGAGFTNEQFF. The CDR3 coding sequence is TGTGCCAGCAGCCCAGGGGCGGGATTTACAAATGAGCAGTTCTTC.

In the case of this clone: The sample contains more than one DNA sequence encoding this CDR3. The rearrangement links TRBV29-1 to TRBJ2-7; D call uncertain. This CDR3 is built from 12 residues. The V and J ends lost 4 bases and 0 bases respectively, with 7 bases between them. In germline, CDR1 is SQVTM, CDR2 ANQGSEA. CDR3 bases: TGCAGCGTTGGTGGTAACTCCTACGAGCAGTACTTC. It codes for CSVGGNSYEQYF.

The chain couples TRBV5-1 to TRBJ2-3, with 12 bases aligning to TRBD1. Germline V lookup: CDR1 SGHRS, CDR2 YFSETQ. The ends lost 4 bases at V and 0 bases at J; junction bases unmatched: 9. CDR3 size: 18 residues. The DNA of the CDR3 is TGCGCCAGCAGCAAGGGACAGGGGGCTTTGACTAGCACAGATACGCAGTATTTT. Its protein is CASSKGQGALTSTDTQYF.

The chain couples TRBV11-2 to TRBJ2-7; 11 bases map to TRBD2. Trimming at V came to 7 bases and at J to 6 bases, leaving 8 bases not matched to a gene. CDR3 length: 14 amino acids. Per the germline V gene, CDR1 is SGHAT and CDR2 is FQNNGV. The CDR3 region has the DNA TGTGCCAGCACTCGACTAGCGGGATTAGGCGAGCAGTACTTC. It encodes CASTRLAGLGEQYF.

This clone was counted a few times. Other DNA variants within this sample encode the same CDR3. The chain uses TRBV30 and TRBJ1-1; D may be TRBD1 (5 bases). Trimming took off 0 bases at V and 0 bases at J, with 8 bases between the two ends. Germline V gives CDR1 GTSNPN, CDR2 SVGIG (reference sequence). The CDR3 runs to 14 residues. The CDR3 region has the DNA TGTGCCTGGAGTGTTACAGGCCTGAACACTGAAGCTTTCTTT. Amino acid sequence: CAWSVTGLNTEAFF.

Written as DNA, the CDR3 is TGCGCCAGCAGATCGAGGGGCAACCCGTACAATGAGCAGTTCTTC. Its protein product is CASRSRGNPYNEQFF. J is TRBJ2-1 and V is TRBV5-1, with D perhaps being TRBD1 or TRBD2 (5 bases each). The ends were cut back, 5 bases at V and 4 bases at J, with 16 bases in the middle. Germline lookup yields CDR1 SGHRS and CDR2 YFSETQ. The CDR3 extends over 15 amino acids. The whole variable domain, filled in from reference TRBV5-1 and TRBJ2-1, reads KAGVTQTPRYLIKTRGQQVTLSCSPISGHRSVSWYQQTPGQGLQFLFEYFSETQRNKGNFPGRFSGRQFSNSRSEMNVSTLELGDSALYLCASRSRGNPYNEQFFGPGTRLTVL.

The chain links TRBV7-9 to TRBJ2-5, with a weak D call TRBD2 (6 bases). V was trimmed by 8 bases and J by 0 bases, leaving 7 bases between them. Germline CDR1 SEHNR, CDR2 FQNEAQ (reference sequence). The CDR3 extends over 12 amino acids. The DNA of the CDR3 is TGTGCCAGCCGGGAGAACCAAGAGACCCAGTACTTC. Translating it yields CASRENQETQYF.

The V call is TRBV2, the J call TRBJ2-1, with D perhaps matching TRBD2 (5 bases). Trimming shortened V by 0 bases and J by 5 bases, and 20 bases separated the two germline ends. The CDR3 has 18 residues. Germline V gene sequence: CDR1 SNHLY, CDR2 FYNNEI. In DNA, the CDR3 is TGTGCCAGCAGTGAAGCGCTTCTTGGGGAGTTGAGGAACAATGAGCAGTTCTTC. It is translated as CASSEALLGELRNNEQFF. Together with reference TRBV2 and TRBJ2-1, the CDR3 gives the full variable domain: EPEVTQTPSHQVTQMGQEVILRCVPISNHLYFYWYRQILGQKVEFLVSFYNNEISEKSEIFDDQFSVERPDGSNFTLKIRSTKLEDSAMYFCASSEALLGELRNNEQFFGPGTRLTVL.

The chain couples TRBV5-1 to TRBJ1-1; D remains unclear. The CDR3 extends over 14 amino acids. CDR1 is SGHRS and CDR2 is YFSETQ in the germline V gene. The V gene lost 4 bases and the J gene lost 1 base, with 11 bases spanning the gap. The CDR3 loop reads CASSAGSENTEAFF. The CDR3 DNA sequence: TGCGCCAGCAGCGCAGGTTCGGAGAACACTGAAGCTTTCTTT.

This chain uses TRBV6-1 with TRBJ2-2; 7 bases align to TRBD1. The CDR3 runs to 15 residues. After removal of 2 bases from V and 8 bases from J, the junction contained 8 bases not matched to a gene. Germline CDR1 MNHNS, CDR2 SASEGT. CDR3 region: CASSESGRGQGELFF. The CDR3 bases are TGTGCCAGCAGTGAAAGCGGCAGGGGACAGGGGGAGCTGTTTTTT.

This clone was detected once. The chain employs TRBV27 and TRBJ2-3; D perhaps matches TRBD1 (6 bases). Germline lookup yields CDR1 MNHEY and CDR2 SMNVEV (reference sequence). The CDR3 consists of 17 residues. V gave up 4 bases and J gave up 2 bases, with 19 bases separating them. CDR3 region: CASSSHLWTEITDTQYF. The CDR3 bases are TGTGCCAGCAGTTCCCACCTCTGGACAGAAATCACAGATACGCAGTATTTT.

The J gene is TRBJ1-1, the V gene TRBV4-2; 9 nucleotides line up with TRBD1. The CDR3 has 15 amino acids. With V trimmed by 3 bases and J by 7 bases, 9 bases remained unmatched. Germline CDR1 LGHNA, CDR2 YNFKEQ. CDR3 DNA sequence: TGTGCCAGCAGCCAGGGCCAACCGGGACAGGGTGAAGCTTTCTTT. This translates into CASSQGQPGQGEAFF.

The chain recombines TRBV5-4 with TRBJ2-4; the D gene could be TRBD1 or TRBD2 (5 bases each). The CDR3 runs 14 residues. Trimming left V 4 bases short and J 3 bases short, with 11 bases between. Per the germline V gene, CDR1 is SGHNT and CDR2 is YYREEE (reference sequence). The CDR3 sequence: CASSQGPYKNIQYF. The CDR3 bases are TGTGCCAGCAGCCAGGGACCCTACAAAAACATTCAGTACTTC.

The chain carries TRBV18 and TRBJ2-1; 8 bases fit TRBD1. Germline lookup yields CDR1 KGHSH and CDR2 LQKENI. The CDR3 sequence is 17 residues long. The J segment lost 0 bases and the V segment lost 3 bases, leaving 7 bases of the junction unmatched. Written as DNA, the CDR3 is TGTGCCAGCTCACCTCTATCCGGGACAGGCTCCTACAATGAGCAGTTCTTC. Translated: CASSPLSGTGSYNEQFF.